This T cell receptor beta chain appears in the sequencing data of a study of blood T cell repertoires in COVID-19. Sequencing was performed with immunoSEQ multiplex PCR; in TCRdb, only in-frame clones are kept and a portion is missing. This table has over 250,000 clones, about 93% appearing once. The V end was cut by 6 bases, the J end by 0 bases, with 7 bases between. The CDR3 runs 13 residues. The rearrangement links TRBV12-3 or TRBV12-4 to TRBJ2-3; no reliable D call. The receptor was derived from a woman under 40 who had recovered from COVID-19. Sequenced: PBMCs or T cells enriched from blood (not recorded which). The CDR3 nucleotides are TGTGCCAGCAGGAAGACTAGCACAGATACGCAGTATTTT. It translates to CASRKTSTDTQYF.